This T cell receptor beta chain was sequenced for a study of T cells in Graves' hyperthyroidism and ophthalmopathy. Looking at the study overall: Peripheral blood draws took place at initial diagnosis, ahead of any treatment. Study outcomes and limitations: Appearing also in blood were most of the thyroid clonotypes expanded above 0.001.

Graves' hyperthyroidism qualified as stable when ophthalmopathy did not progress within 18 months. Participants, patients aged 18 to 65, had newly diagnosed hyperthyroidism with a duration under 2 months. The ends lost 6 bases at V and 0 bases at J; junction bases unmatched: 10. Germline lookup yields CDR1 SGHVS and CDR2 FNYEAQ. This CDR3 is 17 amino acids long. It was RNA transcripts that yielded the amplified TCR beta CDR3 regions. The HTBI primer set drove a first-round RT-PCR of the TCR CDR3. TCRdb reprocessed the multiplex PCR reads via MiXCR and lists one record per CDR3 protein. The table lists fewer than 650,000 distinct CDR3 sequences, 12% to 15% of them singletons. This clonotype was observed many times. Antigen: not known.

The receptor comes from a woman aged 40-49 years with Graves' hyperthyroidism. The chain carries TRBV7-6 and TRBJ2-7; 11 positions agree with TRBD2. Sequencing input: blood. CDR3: CASSSVLAGGSSYEQYF. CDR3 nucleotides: TGTGCCAGCAGTTCCGTATTAGCGGGAGGGAGCTCCTACGAGCAGTACTTC.